This is a list of T cell receptor beta chains from one sample in a study of T cells in Graves' hyperthyroidism and ophthalmopathy. TCRdb passed the multiplex PCR reads through MiXCR, listing each CDR3 protein once. Of over 450,000 distinct CDR3 sequences detected, approximately 15% appear once; the ten largest clones hold 15% to 20%. The sample was blood. The receptors derive from a young woman with Graves' hyperthyroidism. Both conserved end residues are part of each CDR3. Each record gives: CDR3 DNA, CDR3 protein, D gene, clone size, CDR3 length, V gene, J gene. A D gene is named only where the DNA matches it firmly. For some rows the clone size is stated as once, few or many, or as a class when expanded; others skip it.

cdr3_nt: TGCGCCAGCAGCCCTAGCGGGAGAGGTGAAAACATTCAGTACTTC
cdr3_aa: CASSPSGRGENIQYF
d_call: TRBD2
clone_size: few
cdr3_length: 15
v_call: TRBV5-1
j_call: TRBJ2-4

cdr3_nt: TGCAGCGTTGGAGACACTGAAGCTTTCTTT
cdr3_aa: CSVGDTEAFF
d_call: -
clone_size: many
cdr3_length: 10
v_call: TRBV29-1
j_call: TRBJ1-1

cdr3_nt: TGTGCCACCAGTGACCCGGGACTAGCGGCCTCGAGCTCCTACAATGAGCAGTTCTTC
cdr3_aa: CATSDPGLAASSSYNEQFF
d_call: TRBD2
clone_size: -
cdr3_length: 19
v_call: TRBV24-1
j_call: TRBJ2-1

cdr3_nt: TGTGCCAGCAGTTTCCTACTGCCGGGACTAGCGGGAGGGGCAGATACGCAGTATTTT
cdr3_aa: CASSFLLPGLAGGADTQYF
d_call: TRBD2
clone_size: many
cdr3_length: 19
v_call: TRBV27
j_call: TRBJ2-3

cdr3_nt: TGTGCCAGCAGCTCAATGGACGGGGGGTCGACTGAAGCTTTCTTT
cdr3_aa: CASSSMDGGSTEAFF
d_call: -
clone_size: many
cdr3_length: 15
v_call: TRBV13
j_call: TRBJ1-1

cdr3_nt: TGTGCCAGCAGCCCAGTAGGGGTTCTAAACTATGGCTACACCTTC
cdr3_aa: CASSPVGVLNYGYTF
d_call: -
clone_size: -
cdr3_length: 15
v_call: TRBV9
j_call: TRBJ1-2

cdr3_nt: TGTGCCAGCAGCTTGGTCCAGCATGAAGCTTTCTTT
cdr3_aa: CASSLVQHEAFF
d_call: -
clone_size: many
cdr3_length: 12
v_call: TRBV5-5
j_call: TRBJ1-1

cdr3_nt: TGCAGCGCTGTGGGACTAGCGGGACCCACCGGGGAGCTGTTTTTT
cdr3_aa: CSAVGLAGPTGELFF
d_call: TRBD2
clone_size: many
cdr3_length: 15
v_call: TRBV29-1
j_call: TRBJ2-2

cdr3_nt: TGTGCCAGCGCGACTGGGGCCAACGTCCTGACTTTC
cdr3_aa: CASATGANVLTF
d_call: -
clone_size: many
cdr3_length: 12
v_call: TRBV6-1
j_call: TRBJ2-6

cdr3_nt: TGTGCCACCAGTGATACCCAGGGCGGTTGGCACGAGCAGTACTTC
cdr3_aa: CATSDTQGGWHEQYF
d_call: -
clone_size: -
cdr3_length: 15
v_call: TRBV2
j_call: TRBJ2-7

cdr3_nt: TGCGCCAGCAGCTTGAGGGGTGCGGGGGCGACCGGGGAGCTGTTTTTT
cdr3_aa: CASSLRGAGATGELFF
d_call: -
clone_size: few
cdr3_length: 16
v_call: TRBV5-1
j_call: TRBJ2-2

cdr3_nt: TGTGCCACCAGCGGGGGGGACAGGGCAATCTCTGGGGCCAACGTCCTGACTTTC
cdr3_aa: CATSGGDRAISGANVLTF
d_call: TRBD1
clone_size: -
cdr3_length: 18
v_call: TRBV15
j_call: TRBJ2-6

cdr3_nt: TGTGCCAGCAGCCAAGAAACGGTGCTTCAGAATGAGCAGTTCTTC
cdr3_aa: CASSQETVLQNEQFF
d_call: -
clone_size: -
cdr3_length: 15
v_call: TRBV3-1
j_call: TRBJ2-1